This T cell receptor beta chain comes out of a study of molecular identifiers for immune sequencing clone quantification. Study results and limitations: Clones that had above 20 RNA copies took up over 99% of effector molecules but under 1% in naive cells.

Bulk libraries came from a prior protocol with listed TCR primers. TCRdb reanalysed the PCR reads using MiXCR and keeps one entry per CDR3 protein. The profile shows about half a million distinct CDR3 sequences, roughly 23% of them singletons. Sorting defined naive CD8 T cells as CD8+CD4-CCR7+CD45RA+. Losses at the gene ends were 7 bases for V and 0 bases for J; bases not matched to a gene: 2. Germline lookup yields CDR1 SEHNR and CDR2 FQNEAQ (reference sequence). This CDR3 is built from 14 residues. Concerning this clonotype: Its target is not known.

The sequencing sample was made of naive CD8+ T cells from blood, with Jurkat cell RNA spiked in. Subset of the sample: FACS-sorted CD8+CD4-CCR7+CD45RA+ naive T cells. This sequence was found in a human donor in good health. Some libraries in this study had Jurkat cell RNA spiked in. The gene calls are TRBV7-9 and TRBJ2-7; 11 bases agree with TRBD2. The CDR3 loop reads CASTGTSGSYEQYF. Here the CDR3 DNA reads TGTGCCAGCACCGGGACTAGCGGCTCCTACGAGCAGTACTTC.